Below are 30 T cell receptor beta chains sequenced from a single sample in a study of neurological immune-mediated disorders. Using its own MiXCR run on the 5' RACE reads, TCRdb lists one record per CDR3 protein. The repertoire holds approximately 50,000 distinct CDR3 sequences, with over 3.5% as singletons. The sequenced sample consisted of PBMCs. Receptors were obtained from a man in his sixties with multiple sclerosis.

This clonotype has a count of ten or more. The CDR3 protein is CASSLQGASYEQYF. DNA for the CDR3: TGTGCCAGCAGTTTGCAGGGGGCTTCCTACGAGCAGTACTTC. This chain uses TRBV12-3 or TRBV12-4 with TRBJ2-7; 8 nucleotides agree with TRBD1. This CDR3 has 14 residues. With V trimmed by 3 bases and J by 1 base, 2 bases remained unmatched.

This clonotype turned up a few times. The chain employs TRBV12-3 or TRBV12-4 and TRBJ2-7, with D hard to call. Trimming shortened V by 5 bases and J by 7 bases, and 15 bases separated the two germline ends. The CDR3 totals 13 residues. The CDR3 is CASSTAQVEEQYF. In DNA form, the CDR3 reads TGTGCCAGCAGTACCGCCCAAGTAGAAGAGCAGTACTTC.

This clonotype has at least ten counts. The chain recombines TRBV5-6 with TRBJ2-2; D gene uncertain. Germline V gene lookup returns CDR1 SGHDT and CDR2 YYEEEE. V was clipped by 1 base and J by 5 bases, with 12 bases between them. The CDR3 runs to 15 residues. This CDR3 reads CASSLFQVVTGELFF. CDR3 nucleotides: TGTGCCAGCAGCTTGTTCCAGGTTGTGACCGGGGAGCTGTTTTTT. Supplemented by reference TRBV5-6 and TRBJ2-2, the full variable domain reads DAGVTQSPTHLIKTRGQQVTLRCSPKSGHDTVSWYQQALGQGPQFIFQYYEEEERQRGNFPDRFSGHQFPNYSSELNVNALLLGDSALYLCASSLFQVVTGELFFGEGSRLTVL.

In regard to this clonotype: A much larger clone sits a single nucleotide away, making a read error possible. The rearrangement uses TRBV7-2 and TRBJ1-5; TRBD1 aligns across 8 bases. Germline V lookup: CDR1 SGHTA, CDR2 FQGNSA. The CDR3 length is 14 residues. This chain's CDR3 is CASSPRTGSQPQNF. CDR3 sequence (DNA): TGTGCCAGCAGCCCAAGGACAGGGAGTCAGCCCCAGAATTTT.

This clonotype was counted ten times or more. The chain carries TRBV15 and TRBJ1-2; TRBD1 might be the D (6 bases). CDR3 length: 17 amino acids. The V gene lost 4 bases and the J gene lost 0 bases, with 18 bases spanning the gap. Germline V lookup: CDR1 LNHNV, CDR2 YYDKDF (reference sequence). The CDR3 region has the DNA TGTGCCACCAGCAAACGGACAGACCGATCATCTAACTATGGCTACACCTTC. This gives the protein CATSKRTDRSSNYGYTF.

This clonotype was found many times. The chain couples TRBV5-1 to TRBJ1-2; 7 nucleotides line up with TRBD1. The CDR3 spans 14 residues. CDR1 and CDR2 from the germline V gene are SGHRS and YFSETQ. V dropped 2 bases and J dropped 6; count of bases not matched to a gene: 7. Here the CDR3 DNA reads TGCGCCAGCAGCTTAACCGGGACAGAGAATGGCTACACCTTC. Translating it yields CASSLTGTENGYTF.

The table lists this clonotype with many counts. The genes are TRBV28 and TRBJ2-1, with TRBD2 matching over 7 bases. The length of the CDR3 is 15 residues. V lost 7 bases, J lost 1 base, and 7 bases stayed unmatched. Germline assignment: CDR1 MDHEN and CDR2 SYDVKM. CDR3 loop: CASTSSGPSYNEQFF. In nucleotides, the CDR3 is TGTGCCAGCACCTCTAGCGGACCATCCTACAATGAGCAGTTCTTC.

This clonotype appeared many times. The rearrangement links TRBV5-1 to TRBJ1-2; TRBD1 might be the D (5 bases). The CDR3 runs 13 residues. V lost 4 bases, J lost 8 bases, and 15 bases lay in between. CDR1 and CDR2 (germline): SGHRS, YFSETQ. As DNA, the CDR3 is TGCGCCAGCAGCCTGGGACCGGACAAGGGCTACACCTTC. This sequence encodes CASSLGPDKGYTF.

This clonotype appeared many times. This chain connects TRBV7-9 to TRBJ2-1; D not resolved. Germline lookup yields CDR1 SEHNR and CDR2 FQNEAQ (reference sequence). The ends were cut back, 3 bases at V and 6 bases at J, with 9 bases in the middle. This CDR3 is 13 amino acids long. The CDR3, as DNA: TGTGCCAGCAGCTTCGGGTTAGGCAATGAGCAGTTCTTC. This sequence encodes CASSFGLGNEQFF. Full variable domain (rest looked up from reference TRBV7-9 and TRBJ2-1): DTGVSQNPRHKITKRGQNVTFRCDPISEHNRLYWYRQTLGQGPEFLTYFQNEAQLEKSRLLSDRFSAERPKGSFSTLEIQRTEQGDSAMYLCASSFGLGNEQFFGPGTRLTVL.

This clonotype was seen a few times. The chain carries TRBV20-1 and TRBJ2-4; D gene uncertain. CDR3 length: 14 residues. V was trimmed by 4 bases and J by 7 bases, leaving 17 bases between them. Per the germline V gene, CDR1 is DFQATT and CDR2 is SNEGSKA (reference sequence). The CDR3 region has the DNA TGCAGTGCTAACCTAGGAAAGGGCAGGAACATTCAGTACTTC. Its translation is CSANLGKGRNIQYF.

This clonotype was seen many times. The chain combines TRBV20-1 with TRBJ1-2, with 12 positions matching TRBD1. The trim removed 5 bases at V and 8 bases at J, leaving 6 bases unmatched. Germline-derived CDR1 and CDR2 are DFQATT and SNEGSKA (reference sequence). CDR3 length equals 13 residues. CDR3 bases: TGCAGTGCTGGATGGGACAGGGGGCAAGGCTACACCTTC. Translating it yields CSAGWDRGQGYTF.

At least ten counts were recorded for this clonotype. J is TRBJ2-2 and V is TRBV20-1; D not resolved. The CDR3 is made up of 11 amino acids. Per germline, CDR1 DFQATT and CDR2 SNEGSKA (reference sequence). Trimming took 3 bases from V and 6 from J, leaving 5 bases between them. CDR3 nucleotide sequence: TGCAGTGCTAGGAGGCCCGGGGAGCTGTTTTTT. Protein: CSARRPGELFF.

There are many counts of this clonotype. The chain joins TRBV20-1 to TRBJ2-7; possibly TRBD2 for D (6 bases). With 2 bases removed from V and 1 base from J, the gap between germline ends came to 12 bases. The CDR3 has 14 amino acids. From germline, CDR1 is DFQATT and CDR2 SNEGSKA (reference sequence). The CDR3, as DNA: TGCAGTGCTAGATCCCGGGACTGGTCCTACGAGCAGTACTTC. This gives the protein CSARSRDWSYEQYF.

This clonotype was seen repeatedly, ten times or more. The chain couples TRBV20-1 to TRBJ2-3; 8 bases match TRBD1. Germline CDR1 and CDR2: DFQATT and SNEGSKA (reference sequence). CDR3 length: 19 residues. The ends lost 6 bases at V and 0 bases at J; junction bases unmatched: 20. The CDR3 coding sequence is TGCAGTGCAGACACCCCGGGACAGGTAGCAACCGGAAGCACAGATACGCAGTATTTT. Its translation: CSADTPGQVATGSTDTQYF.

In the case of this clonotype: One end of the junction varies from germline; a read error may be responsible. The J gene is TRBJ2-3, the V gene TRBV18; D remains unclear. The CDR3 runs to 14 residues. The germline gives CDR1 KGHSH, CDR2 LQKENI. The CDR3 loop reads CASSPPGVTDKQYF. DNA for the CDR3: TGTGCCAGCTCACCACCGGGCGTCACAGATAAGCAGTATTTT. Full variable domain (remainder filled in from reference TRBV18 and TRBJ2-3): NAGVMQNPRHLVRRRGQEARLRCSPMKGHSHVYWYRQLPEEGLKFMVYLQKENIIDESGMPKERFSAEFPKEGPSILRIQQVVRGDSAAYFCASSPPGVTDKQYFGPGTRLTVL.

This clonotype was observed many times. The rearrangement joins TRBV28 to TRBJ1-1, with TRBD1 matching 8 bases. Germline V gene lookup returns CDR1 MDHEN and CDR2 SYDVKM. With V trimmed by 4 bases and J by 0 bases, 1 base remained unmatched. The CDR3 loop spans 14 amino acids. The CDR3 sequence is CASSSGGLNTEAFF. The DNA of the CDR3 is TGTGCCAGCAGTTCAGGGGGCCTGAACACTGAAGCTTTCTTT.

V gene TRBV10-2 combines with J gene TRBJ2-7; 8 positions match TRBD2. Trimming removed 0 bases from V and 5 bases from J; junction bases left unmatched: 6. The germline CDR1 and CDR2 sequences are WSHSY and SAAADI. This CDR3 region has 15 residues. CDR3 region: CASSESGGRSDEQYF. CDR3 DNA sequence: TGCGCCAGCAGTGAGTCCGGCGGGAGGTCTGACGAGCAGTACTTC.

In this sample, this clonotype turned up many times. CDR3 DNA: TGTGCCAGCAGCATAATTTCCTTCTCTGGGGCCAACGTCCTGACTTTC. This translates into CASSIISFSGANVLTF. The chain has TRBV7-9 and TRBJ2-6, with D unclear. Germline CDR1 SEHNR, CDR2 FQNEAQ (reference sequence). There are 16 residues in the CDR3. With 5 bases removed from V and 0 bases from J, the gap between germline ends came to 11 bases.

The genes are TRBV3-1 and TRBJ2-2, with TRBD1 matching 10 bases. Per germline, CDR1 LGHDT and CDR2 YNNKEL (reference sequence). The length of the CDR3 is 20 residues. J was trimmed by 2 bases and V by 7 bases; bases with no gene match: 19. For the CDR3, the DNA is TGTGCCAGCAACATATTCCGGGACAGGGGAAGTTTGGTTAACACCGGGGAGCTGTTTTTT. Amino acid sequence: CASNIFRDRGSLVNTGELFF. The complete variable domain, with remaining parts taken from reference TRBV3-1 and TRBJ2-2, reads DTAVSQTPKYLVTQMGNDKSIKCEQNLGHDTMYWYKQDSKKFLKIMFSYNNKELIINETVPNRFSPKSPDKAHLNLHINSLELGDSAVYFCASNIFRDRGSLVNTGELFFGEGSRLTVL.

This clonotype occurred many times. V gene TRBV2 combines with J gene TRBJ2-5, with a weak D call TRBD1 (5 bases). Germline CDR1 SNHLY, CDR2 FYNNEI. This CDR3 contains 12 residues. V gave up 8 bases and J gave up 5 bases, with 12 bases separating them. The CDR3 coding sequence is TGTGCCAGCTGGGCAGGGCCCGAGACCCAGTACTTC. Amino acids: CASWAGPETQYF.

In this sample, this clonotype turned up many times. Here the CDR3 reads CASSSPSGGADTQYF. The CDR3 DNA follows: TGCGCCAGCAGCTCGCCTAGCGGGGGTGCAGATACGCAGTATTTT. J is TRBJ2-3 and V is TRBV5-1; 10 bases agree with TRBD2. The V segment lost 3 bases and the J segment 4 bases; nucleotides outside the gene matches: 5. The length of the CDR3 is 15 residues. Per germline, CDR1 SGHRS and CDR2 YFSETQ.

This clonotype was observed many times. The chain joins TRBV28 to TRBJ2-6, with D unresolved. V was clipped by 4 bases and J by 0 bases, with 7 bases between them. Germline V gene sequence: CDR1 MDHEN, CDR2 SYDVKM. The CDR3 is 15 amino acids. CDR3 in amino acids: CASSSFSSGANVLTF. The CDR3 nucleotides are TGTGCCAGCAGTTCGTTCAGCTCTGGGGCCAACGTCCTGACTTTC.

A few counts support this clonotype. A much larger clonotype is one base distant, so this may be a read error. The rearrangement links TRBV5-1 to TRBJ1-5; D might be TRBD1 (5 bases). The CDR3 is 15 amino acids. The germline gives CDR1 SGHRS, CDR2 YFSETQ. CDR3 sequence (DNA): TGCGCCAGCAGCTTGGATGGGGGTAGCAATCAGCCCCAGAATTTT. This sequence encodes CASSLDGGSNQPQNF.

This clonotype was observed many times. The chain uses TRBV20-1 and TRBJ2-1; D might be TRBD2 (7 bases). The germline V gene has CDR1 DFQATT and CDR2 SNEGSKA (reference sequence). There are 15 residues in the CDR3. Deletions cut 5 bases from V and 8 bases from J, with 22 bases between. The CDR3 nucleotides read TGCAGTGCTCCATTAGTGGGGGGGCCTTCGCATGAGCAGTTCTTC. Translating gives CSAPLVGGPSHEQFF.

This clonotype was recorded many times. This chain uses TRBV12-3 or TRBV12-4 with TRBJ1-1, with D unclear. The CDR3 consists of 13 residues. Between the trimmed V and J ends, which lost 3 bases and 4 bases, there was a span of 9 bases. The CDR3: CASSFEGITEAFF. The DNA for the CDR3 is TGTGCCAGCAGTTTTGAGGGAATCACTGAAGCTTTCTTT.

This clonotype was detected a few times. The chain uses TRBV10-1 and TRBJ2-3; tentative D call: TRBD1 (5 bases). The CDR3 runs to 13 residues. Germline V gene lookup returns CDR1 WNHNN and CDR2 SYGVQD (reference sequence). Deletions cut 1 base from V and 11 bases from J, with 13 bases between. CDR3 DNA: TGCGCCAGCAGTGAGTTAGGGGTAGGTGAGCAGTATTTT. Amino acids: CASSELGVGEQYF.

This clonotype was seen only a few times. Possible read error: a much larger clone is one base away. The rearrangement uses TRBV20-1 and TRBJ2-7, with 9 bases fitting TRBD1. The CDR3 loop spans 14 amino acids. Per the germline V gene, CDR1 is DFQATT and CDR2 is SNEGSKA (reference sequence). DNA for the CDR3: TGCAGCACAGGGGGCGGGACAGGGAAGAAAGAGCAGTACTTC. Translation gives CSTGGGTGKKEQYF.

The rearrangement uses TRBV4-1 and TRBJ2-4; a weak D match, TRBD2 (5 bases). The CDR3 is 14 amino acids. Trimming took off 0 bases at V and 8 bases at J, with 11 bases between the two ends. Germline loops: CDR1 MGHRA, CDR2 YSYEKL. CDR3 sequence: CASSQELQEDIQYF. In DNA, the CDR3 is TGCGCCAGCAGCCAAGAGTTGCAGGAGGACATTCAGTACTTC.

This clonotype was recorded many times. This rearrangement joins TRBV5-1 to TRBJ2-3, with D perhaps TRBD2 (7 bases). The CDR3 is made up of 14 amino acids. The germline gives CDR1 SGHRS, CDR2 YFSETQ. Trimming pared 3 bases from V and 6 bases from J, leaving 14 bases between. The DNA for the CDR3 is TGCGCCAGCAGCTGGGGGGGCCAGGGTGATACGCAGTATTTT. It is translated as CASSWGGQGDTQYF.

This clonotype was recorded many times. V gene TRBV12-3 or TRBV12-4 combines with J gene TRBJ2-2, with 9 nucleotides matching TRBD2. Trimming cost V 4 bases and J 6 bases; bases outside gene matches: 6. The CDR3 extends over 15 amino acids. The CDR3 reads CASSSLSGRAGELFF. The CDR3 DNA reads TGTGCCAGCAGTTCCCTTAGCGGGAGAGCCGGGGAGCTGTTTTTT.